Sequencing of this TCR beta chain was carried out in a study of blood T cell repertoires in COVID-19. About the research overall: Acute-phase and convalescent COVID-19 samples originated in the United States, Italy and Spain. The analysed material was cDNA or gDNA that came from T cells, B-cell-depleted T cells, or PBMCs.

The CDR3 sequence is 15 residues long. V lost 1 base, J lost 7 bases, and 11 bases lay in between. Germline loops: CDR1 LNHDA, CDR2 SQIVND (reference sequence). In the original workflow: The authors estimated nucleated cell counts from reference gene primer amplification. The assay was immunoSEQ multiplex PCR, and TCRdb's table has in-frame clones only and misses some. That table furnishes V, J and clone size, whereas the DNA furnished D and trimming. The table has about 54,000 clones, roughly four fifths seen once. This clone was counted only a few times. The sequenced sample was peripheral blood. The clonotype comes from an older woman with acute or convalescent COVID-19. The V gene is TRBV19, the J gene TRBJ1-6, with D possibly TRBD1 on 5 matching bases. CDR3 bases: TGTGCCAGTAGTATAGCATCAGGGTTGAATTCACCCCTCCACTTT. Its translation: CASSIASGLNSPLHF.